This TCR beta chain was captured by sequencing in a study of tissue T cells after allogeneic stem cell transplantation. The CDR3 covers 15 residues. CDR1 and CDR2 from the germline V gene are KGHSH and LQKENI. V was cut by 1 base and J by 2 bases, with 11 bases left in between. Notes on the study in general: Shared clones across patients were few; motif clustering revealed tissue-specific shared signatures. TCR repertoires tracked anatomic similarity, regardless of disease or transplant status.

Libraries were prepared by immunoSEQ multiplex PCR; TCRdb keeps only in-frame clonotypes and omits some of them. Of 20,000 to 25,000 clones in the sample, around 70% were seen once. About this clone: The antigen is unknown.

Non-transplant comparator patients with other cancers had at least five gastrointestinal samples and no known gastrointestinal disease. Sequencing was performed on tissue from the ileum, taken at autopsy. This clonotype was sampled from a female donor older than 55 with lung cancer. The J gene is TRBJ2-5, the V gene TRBV18; perhaps TRBD2 as D (5 bases). The CDR3, as DNA: TGTGCCAGCTCACCACGCCTCACGGGACAAGAGACCCAGTACTTC. Protein sequence: CASSPRLTGQETQYF. The variable domain in full, with the rest retrieved from reference TRBV18 and TRBJ2-5, is NAGVMQNPRHLVRRRGQEARLRCSPMKGHSHVYWYRQLPEEGLKFMVYLQKENIIDESGMPKERFSAEFPKEGPSILRIQQVVRGDSAAYFCASSPRLTGQETQYFGPGTRLLVL.